The 32 T cell receptor beta chains reported below all come from one sample, sequenced in a study of shared clonotypes between healthy human individuals. Generated by immunoSEQ multiplex PCR, the TCRdb table keeps only in-frame clones and is missing some. The table lists around 200,000 clones, roughly 70% of them singletons. The sequenced sample was memory CD4+ T cells sorted from blood. Subset denoted: CD45RA-negative fraction. The source of these receptors is a man aged 25 to 40 in good health.

This clone was found once. J is TRBJ2-5 and V is TRBV28; perhaps TRBD2 as D (5 bases). V dropped 9 bases and J dropped 4 bases, with 12 bases sitting between them. Germline V gives CDR1 MDHEN, CDR2 SYDVKM. This CDR3 comprises 12 residues. This CDR3 is CASGEGVETQYF. For the CDR3, the DNA is TGTGCCAGTGGAGAGGGAGTAGAGACCCAGTACTTC.

The chain links TRBV29-1 to TRBJ2-5; a possible D gene is TRBD1 (6 bases). Deletions cut 0 bases from V and 3 bases from J, with 11 bases between. Germline CDR1 is SQVTM and CDR2 is ANQGSEA. The CDR3 contains 14 residues. The CDR3 nucleotides are TGCAGCGTTGAAGATGGTACAGGGAAAGAGACCCAGTACTTC. Translation: CSVEDGTGKETQYF.

The gene calls are TRBV7-2 and TRBJ2-7; D unclear. Trimming stripped 4 bases from V and 9 bases from J, with 13 bases between. This CDR3 is built from 12 residues. Per the germline V gene, CDR1 is SGHTA and CDR2 is FQGNSA. The CDR3 here is CASSWGPSRQYF. CDR3 nucleotides: TGTGCCAGCAGCTGGGGTCCCTCGAGGCAGTACTTC. Together with reference TRBV7-2 and TRBJ2-7, the CDR3 gives the full variable domain: GAGVSQSPSNKVTEKGKDVELRCDPISGHTALYWYRQSLGQGLEFLIYFQGNSAPDKSGLPSDRFSAERTGGSVSTLTIQRTQQEDSAVYLCASSWGPSRQYFGPGTRLTVT.

V is TRBV14 and J is TRBJ1-2; tentative D call: TRBD1 (5 bases). V lost 2 bases and J 3 bases, leaving 13 bases between the germline ends. Germline V gene lookup returns CDR1 SGHDN and CDR2 FVKESK. The CDR3 length is 15 residues. CDR3 in amino acids: CASSQTMTAYYGYTF. The CDR3 DNA follows: TGTGCCAGCAGCCAAACGATGACAGCCTACTATGGCTACACCTTC.

This clone was counted only a few times. Different DNA sequences within this sample yield the same CDR3. The chain has TRBV28 and TRBJ1-1; TRBD1 matches 10 bases. CDR3 length: 15 residues. CDR1 and CDR2 (germline): MDHEN, SYDVKM. V lost 7 bases, J lost 5 bases, and 10 bases stayed unmatched. The CDR3 coding sequence is TGTGCCAGCACCTTCCGGACAGGGGGTAGGACTGAAGCTTTCTTT. As protein: CASTFRTGGRTEAFF.

J is TRBJ1-2 and V is TRBV7-2; weak D call: TRBD1 (5 bases). The CDR3 has 12 residues. Germline V gene sequence: CDR1 SGHTA, CDR2 FQGNSA. The V gene lost 4 bases and the J gene lost 6 bases, with 9 bases spanning the gap. The CDR3 here is CASSSPGNGYTF. CDR3 in DNA: TGTGCCAGCAGCTCCCCAGGGAATGGCTACACCTTC.

The V and J genes are TRBV5-1 and TRBJ2-3, with a tentative D call TRBD1 (6 bases). The CDR3 loop spans 15 amino acids. CDR1 and CDR2 (germline): SGHRS, YFSETQ. Trimming took off 4 bases at V and 0 bases at J, with 12 bases between the two ends. The CDR3 DNA sequence: TGCGCCAGCAGCCAAGACAGGCCTAGCACAGATACGCAGTATTTT. Translated: CASSQDRPSTDTQYF. Drawing the rest from reference TRBV5-1 and TRBJ2-3, the complete variable domain is KAGVTQTPRYLIKTRGQQVTLSCSPISGHRSVSWYQQTPGQGLQFLFEYFSETQRNKGNFPGRFSGRQFSNSRSEMNVSTLELGDSALYLCASSQDRPSTDTQYFGPGTRLTVL.

This chain uses TRBV6-5 with TRBJ2-7, with D perhaps TRBD1 or TRBD2 (5 bases each). The CDR3 extends over 14 amino acids. CDR1 and CDR2 (germline): MNHEY, SVGAGI. The ends were cut back, 6 bases at V and 3 bases at J, with 15 bases in the middle. CDR3 DNA: TGTGCCAGCAGGAATGGCCGTGGGGGCTACGAGCAGTACTTC. Encoded protein: CASRNGRGGYEQYF.

The rearrangement uses TRBV11-2 and TRBJ2-3; D ambiguous. V was clipped by 5 bases and J by 0 bases, with 9 bases between them. CDR1 and CDR2 (germline): SGHAT, FQNNGV. This CDR3 spans 14 amino acids. The CDR3 nucleotides are TGTGCCAGCAGCCCGATCCGGAGCACAGATACGCAGTATTTT. As protein: CASSPIRSTDTQYF.

This clone was counted between two and nine times. The chain has TRBV11-3 and TRBJ1-1; D uncertain. The germline V gene encodes CDR1 SGHNT and CDR2 YENEEA. The germline V and J ends were trimmed by 0 bases and 1 base, with 6 bases remaining between them. CDR3 length: 14 residues. The CDR3: CASSLDRGNTEAFF. The CDR3 DNA follows: TGTGCCAGCAGCTTAGATCGAGGGAACACTGAAGCTTTCTTT.

This chain links TRBV5-1 with TRBJ2-2, with TRBD1 as a possible D gene (6 bases). The CDR3 is 16 residues long. The germline gives CDR1 SGHRS, CDR2 YFSETQ. Trimming took 0 bases from V and 6 from J, leaving 15 bases between them. The CDR3 protein is CASSLVLGANPGELFF. Here the CDR3 DNA reads TGCGCCAGCAGCTTGGTTCTGGGGGCTAACCCCGGGGAGCTGTTTTTT.

This chain uses TRBV5-1 with TRBJ2-1; D is ambiguous. V was clipped by 4 bases and J by 6 bases, with 11 bases between them. Germline V gives CDR1 SGHRS, CDR2 YFSETQ. The CDR3 sequence is 13 residues long. CDR3 region: CASSIQRSNEQFF. CDR3 bases: TGCGCCAGCAGCATCCAGAGGAGCAATGAGCAGTTCTTC. Together with reference TRBV5-1 and TRBJ2-1, the CDR3 gives the full variable domain: KAGVTQTPRYLIKTRGQQVTLSCSPISGHRSVSWYQQTPGQGLQFLFEYFSETQRNKGNFPGRFSGRQFSNSRSEMNVSTLELGDSALYLCASSIQRSNEQFFGPGTRLTVL.

The CDR3 DNA follows: TGCGCCAGCAGTCAATCGGGAGGGCCCTATGGCTACACCTTC. This codes for CASSQSGGPYGYTF. V usage is TRBV23-1 and J usage is TRBJ1-2; D gene unclear. TRBV23-1 is classed as an ORF, of uncertain function. The CDR3 spans 14 residues. Trimming removed 0 bases at V and 4 bases at J, with 9 bases between.

This clone was observed a few times. This sample also contains other DNA sequences that code for the same CDR3. J is TRBJ2-7 and V is TRBV28; D gene unclear. Per germline, CDR1 MDHEN and CDR2 SYDVKM. Between the trimmed V and J ends, which lost 5 bases and 3 bases, there was a span of 5 bases. The CDR3 runs 11 residues. The CDR3 region has the DNA TGTGCCAGCAGTCGGGTCTACGAGCAGTACTTC. This codes for CASSRVYEQYF.

J is TRBJ1-2 and V is TRBV28; the D is unclear. Germline V CDR1 and CDR2: MDHEN, SYDVKM. V was shortened by 2 bases and J by 8 bases, with 18 bases between the two germline ends. The CDR3 length is 15 residues. The DNA for the CDR3 is TGTGCCAGCAGTTTACGGTTAGAAGGCGGATTAGGCTACACCTTC. This codes for CASSLRLEGGLGYTF.

The chain joins TRBV18 to TRBJ2-2, with 9 bases aligning to TRBD2. Per germline, CDR1 KGHSH and CDR2 LQKENI. Trimming took 6 bases from V and 1 from J; bases not matched to a gene: 3. CDR3 length: 15 amino acids. CDR3 region: CASSPSGKNTGELFF. The CDR3 DNA reads TGTGCCAGCTCGCCTAGCGGGAAGAACACCGGGGAGCTGTTTTTT.

This clone was observed a handful of times. This chain connects TRBV19 to TRBJ2-5; 8 bases line up with TRBD1. The germline CDR1 and CDR2 sequences are LNHDA and SQIVND (reference sequence). The CDR3 is 15 residues long. V lost 3 bases, J lost 5 bases, and 8 bases stayed unmatched. The CDR3 region is CASSITQGAGETQYF. The CDR3 DNA sequence: TGTGCCAGTAGTATTACGCAGGGGGCAGGGGAGACCCAGTACTTC.

The rearrangement links TRBV28 to TRBJ2-3, with D perhaps TRBD2 (5 bases). The CDR3 loop spans 16 amino acids. Trimming cost V 5 bases and J 1 base, with 16 bases left between them. Germline CDR1 MDHEN, CDR2 SYDVKM. The chain's CDR3 is CASSPHMDLRTDTQYF. CDR3 in DNA: TGTGCCAGCAGTCCACACATGGACTTACGCACAGATACGCAGTATTTT. The full variable domain, rest sourced from reference TRBV28 and TRBJ2-3, is DVKVTQSSRYLVKRTGEKVFLECVQDMDHENMFWYRQDPGLGLRLIYFSYDVKMKEKGDIPEGYSVSREKKERFSLILESASTNQTSMYLCASSPHMDLRTDTQYFGPGTRLTVL.

V usage is TRBV6-5 and J usage is TRBJ2-3; possible D gene TRBD1, 5 bases. With 0 bases removed from V and 3 bases from J, the gap between germline ends came to 13 bases. There are 16 residues in the CDR3. CDR1 and CDR2 (germline): MNHEY, SVGAGI. CDR3 sequence: CASSYSLQEQTDTQYF. Written as DNA, the CDR3 is TGTGCCAGCAGTTACTCGCTACAGGAGCAGACAGATACGCAGTATTTT.

This chain connects TRBV6-1 to TRBJ2-7; 8 bases line up with TRBD2. CDR3 length equals 15 residues. Germline loops: CDR1 MNHNS, CDR2 SASEGT. V shed 2 bases, J shed 3 bases, and the junction held 6 bases outside the gene matches. The CDR3: CASSERGGGHYEQYF. DNA for the CDR3: TGTGCCAGCAGTGAACGAGGCGGGGGGCACTACGAGCAGTACTTC.

V gene TRBV9 combines with J gene TRBJ1-4; 10 positions match TRBD1. Germline values: CDR1 SGDLS, CDR2 YYNGEE. With V trimmed by 5 bases and J by 8 bases, 9 bases remained unmatched. This CDR3 is built from 15 residues. DNA of the CDR3: TGTGCCAGCAGTGTTAGGGACAGGGGCGGCGAAAAACTGTTTTTT. This gives the protein CASSVRDRGGEKLFF.

CDR3 protein: CASSAQGVSSAEAFF. The CDR3 DNA follows: TGCGCCAGCAGCGCGCAGGGAGTAAGTAGCGCGGAAGCTTTCTTT. The rearrangement joins TRBV5-1 to TRBJ1-1, with D perhaps TRBD1 (5 bases). CDR1 and CDR2 from the germline V gene are SGHRS and YFSETQ. Trimming stripped 4 bases from V and 8 bases from J, with 21 bases between. This CDR3 region has 15 residues.

In this sample, this clone turned up a few times. This sequence joins TRBV5-4 and TRBJ1-1; weak D call: TRBD1 (6 bases). Per germline, CDR1 SGHNT and CDR2 YYREEE (reference sequence). The V end was cut by 3 bases, the J end by 2 bases, with 17 bases between. The CDR3 extends over 16 amino acids. CDR3 DNA sequence: TGTGCCAGCAGCTCAAGACGGGGAGGGGGAAACACTGAAGCTTTCTTT. Translating gives CASSSRRGGGNTEAFF.

In its sample, this clone was seen once. This chain uses TRBV6-4 with TRBJ1-1; no clear D gene. This CDR3 comprises 13 residues. CDR1 MRHNA and CDR2 SNTAGT come from the germline V gene. The V gene lost 4 bases and the J gene lost 2 bases, with 8 bases spanning the gap. CDR3 sequence: CASSASINTEAFF. As DNA, the CDR3 is TGTGCCAGCAGTGCCAGTATAAACACTGAAGCTTTCTTT.

The chain employs TRBV7-9 and TRBJ2-7, with D maybe TRBD1 (5 bases). Germline CDR1 and CDR2: SEHNR and FQNEAQ (reference sequence). This CDR3 region has 13 residues. V was cut by 4 bases and J by 2 bases, with 9 bases left in between. The CDR3, as DNA: TGTGCCAGCAGCTCCAGGGATGCCTACGAGCAGTACTTC. This encodes CASSSRDAYEQYF.

This chain connects TRBV18 to TRBJ2-1; 9 bases align to TRBD1. Germline-derived CDR1 and CDR2 are KGHSH and LQKENI. The CDR3 sequence is 15 residues long. The J segment lost 7 bases and the V segment lost 6 bases, leaving 10 bases of the junction unmatched. This chain's CDR3 is CASSYGQGTGNEQFF. CDR3 nucleotide sequence: TGTGCCAGCTCCTACGGACAGGGGACGGGGAATGAGCAGTTCTTC.

This clone was picked up a small number of times. J is TRBJ2-1 and V is TRBV28; 9 nucleotides line up with TRBD2. CDR1 is MDHEN, CDR2 SYDVKM, per germline. The junction had 13 bases not matched to a gene; V was cut back by 5 bases and J by 11 bases. CDR3 length: 15 residues. The CDR3 spells CASSRSGTSISQQFF. In DNA form, the CDR3 reads TGTGCCAGCAGTCGATCCGGGACTAGCATTTCCCAGCAGTTCTTC.

About this clone: Within the sample, other DNA sequences also encode this same CDR3. The chain recombines TRBV11-2 with TRBJ2-1; D is ambiguous. The V end lost 1 base, the J end lost 4 bases, and 11 bases lay between the germline ends. From germline, CDR1 is SGHAT and CDR2 FQNNGV. This CDR3 comprises 15 residues. The CDR3 DNA reads TGTGCCAGCAGCTTAGGGGTGGGTTCTTACAATGAGCAGTTCTTC. Its translation: CASSLGVGSYNEQFF.

The chain joins TRBV7-9 to TRBJ2-7; TRBD1 matches 10 bases. This CDR3 has 15 residues. Per germline, CDR1 SEHNR and CDR2 FQNEAQ (reference sequence). J was trimmed by 1 base and V by 5 bases; bases with no gene match: 5. CDR3 DNA: TGTGCCAGCAGCCAAAGGACAGGGGGATCCTACGAGCAGTACTTC. This codes for CASSQRTGGSYEQYF.

The rearrangement joins TRBV6-1 to TRBJ1-3; D unresolved. The CDR3 covers 11 residues. Deletions cut 10 bases from V and 4 bases from J, with 8 bases between. The germline V gene has CDR1 MNHNS and CDR2 SASEGT. The CDR3 here is CATSLGNTIYF. The CDR3 DNA reads TGTGCCACATCACTGGGAAACACCATATATTTT.

This sequence joins TRBV11-1 and TRBJ2-7; TRBD2 is a possible D gene (6 bases). Germline V CDR1 and CDR2: SGHAT, FQDESV (reference sequence). V was shortened by 4 bases and J by 2 bases, with 18 bases between the two germline ends. This CDR3 comprises 16 residues. CDR3 sequence: CASSWDSGLGAYEQYF. The CDR3 DNA sequence: TGTGCCAGCAGCTGGGACTCGGGGCTAGGAGCCTACGAGCAGTACTTC.

This chain connects TRBV9 to TRBJ1-4; no clear D gene. CDR3 length: 14 amino acids. The ends were cut back, 4 bases at V and 6 bases at J, with 13 bases in the middle. Germline-derived CDR1 and CDR2 are SGDLS and YYNGEE. DNA for the CDR3: TGTGCCAGCAGCCCACAGCCGAACCATGAAAAACTGTTTTTT. Encoded protein: CASSPQPNHEKLFF.